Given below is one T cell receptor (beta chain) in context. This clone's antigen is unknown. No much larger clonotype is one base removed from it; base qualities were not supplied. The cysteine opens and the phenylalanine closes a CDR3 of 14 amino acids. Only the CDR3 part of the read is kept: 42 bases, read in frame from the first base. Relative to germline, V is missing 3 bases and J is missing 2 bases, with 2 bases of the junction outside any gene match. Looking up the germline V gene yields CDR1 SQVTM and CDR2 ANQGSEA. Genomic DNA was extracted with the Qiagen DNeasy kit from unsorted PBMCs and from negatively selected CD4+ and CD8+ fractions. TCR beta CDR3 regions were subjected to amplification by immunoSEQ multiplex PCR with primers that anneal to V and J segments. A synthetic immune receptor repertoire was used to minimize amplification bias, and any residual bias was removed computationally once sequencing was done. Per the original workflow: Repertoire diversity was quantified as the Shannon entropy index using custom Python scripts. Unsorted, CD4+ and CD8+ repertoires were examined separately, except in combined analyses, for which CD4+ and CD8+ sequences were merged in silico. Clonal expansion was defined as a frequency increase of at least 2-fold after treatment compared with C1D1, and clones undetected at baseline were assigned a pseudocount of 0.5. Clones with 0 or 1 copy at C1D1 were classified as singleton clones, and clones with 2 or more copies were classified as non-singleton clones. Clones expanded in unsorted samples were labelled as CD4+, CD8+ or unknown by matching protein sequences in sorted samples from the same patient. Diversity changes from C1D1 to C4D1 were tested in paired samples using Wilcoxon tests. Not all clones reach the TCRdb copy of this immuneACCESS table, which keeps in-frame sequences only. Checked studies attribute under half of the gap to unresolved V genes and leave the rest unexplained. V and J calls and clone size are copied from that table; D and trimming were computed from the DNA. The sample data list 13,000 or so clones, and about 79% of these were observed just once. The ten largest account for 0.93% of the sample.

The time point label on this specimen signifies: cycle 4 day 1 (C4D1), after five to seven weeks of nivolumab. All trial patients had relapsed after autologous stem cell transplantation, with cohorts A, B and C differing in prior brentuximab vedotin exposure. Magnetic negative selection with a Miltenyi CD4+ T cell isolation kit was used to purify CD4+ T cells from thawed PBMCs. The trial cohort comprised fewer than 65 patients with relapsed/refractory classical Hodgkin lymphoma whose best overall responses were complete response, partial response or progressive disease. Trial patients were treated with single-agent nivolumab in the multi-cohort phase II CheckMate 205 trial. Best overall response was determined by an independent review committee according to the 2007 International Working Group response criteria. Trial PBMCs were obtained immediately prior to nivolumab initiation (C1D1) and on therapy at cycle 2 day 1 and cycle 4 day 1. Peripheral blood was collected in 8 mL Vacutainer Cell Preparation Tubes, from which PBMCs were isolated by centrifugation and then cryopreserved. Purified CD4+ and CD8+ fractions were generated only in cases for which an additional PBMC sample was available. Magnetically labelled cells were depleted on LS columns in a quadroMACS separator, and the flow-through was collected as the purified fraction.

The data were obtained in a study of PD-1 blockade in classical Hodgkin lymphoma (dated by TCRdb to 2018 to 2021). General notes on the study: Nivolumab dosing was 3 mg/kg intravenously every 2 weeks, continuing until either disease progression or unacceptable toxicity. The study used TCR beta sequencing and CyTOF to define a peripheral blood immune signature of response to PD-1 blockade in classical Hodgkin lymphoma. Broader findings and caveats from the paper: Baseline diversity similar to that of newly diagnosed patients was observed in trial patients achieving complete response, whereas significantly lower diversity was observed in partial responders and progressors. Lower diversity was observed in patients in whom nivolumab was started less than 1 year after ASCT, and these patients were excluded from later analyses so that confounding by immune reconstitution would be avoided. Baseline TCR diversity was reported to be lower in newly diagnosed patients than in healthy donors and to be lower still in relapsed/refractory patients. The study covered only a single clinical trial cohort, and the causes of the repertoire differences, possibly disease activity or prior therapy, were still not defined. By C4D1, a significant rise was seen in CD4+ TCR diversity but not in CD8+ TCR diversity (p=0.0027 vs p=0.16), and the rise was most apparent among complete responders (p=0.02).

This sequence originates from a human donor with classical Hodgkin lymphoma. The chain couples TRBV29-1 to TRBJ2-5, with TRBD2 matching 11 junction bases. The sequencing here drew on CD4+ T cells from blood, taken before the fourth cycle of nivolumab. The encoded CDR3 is CSVDLAGGQETQYF. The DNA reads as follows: TGCAGCGTTGATCTAGCGGGGGGTCAAGAGACCCAGTACTTC.